A single sample is the source of the 20 T cell receptor beta chains below, sequenced in a study of OX40 agonist ivuxolimab in advanced cancers. The method was immunoSEQ multiplex PCR; TCRdb's version includes in-frame clones alone and lacks a portion of them. The repertoire has fewer than 30,000 clones, about 85% of them found once; the top ten carry around a quarter. The sample here was CD4+ or CD8+ T cells sorted from blood, taken in a trial of the OX40 agonist ivuxolimab. The receptors derive from an adult with an advanced solid tumor such as melanoma, head and neck, liver or kidney cancer.

The CDR3 sequence is CASSPGTGGRYGYTF. CDR3 DNA sequence: TGTGCCAGCAGCCCAGGGACAGGGGGACGCTATGGCTACACCTTC. The rearrangement joins TRBV5-8 to TRBJ1-2; 11 bases are shared with TRBD1. Germline CDR1 is SGHTS and CDR2 is YDEGEE. This CDR3 region has 15 residues. Losses at the gene ends were 4 bases for V and 4 bases for J; bases not matched to a gene: 6.

This clone was observed a few times. The chain couples TRBV7-9 to TRBJ1-2; no firm D call. Between the trimmed V and J ends, which lost 6 bases and 8 bases, there was a span of 16 bases. This CDR3 contains 13 residues. Germline loops: CDR1 SEHNR, CDR2 FQNEAQ (reference sequence). The CDR3: CASREAHLRGYTF. The CDR3 nucleotides read TGTGCCAGCAGGGAGGCACACCTGAGGGGCTACACCTTC. Drawing the rest from reference TRBV7-9 and TRBJ1-2, the complete variable domain is DTGVSQNPRHKITKRGQNVTFRCDPISEHNRLYWYRQTLGQGPEFLTYFQNEAQLEKSRLLSDRFSAERPKGSFSTLEIQRTEQGDSAMYLCASREAHLRGYTFGSGTRLTVV.

This clone was recorded a few times. The CDR3 region is CSVPQGGGGETQYF. In DNA form, the CDR3 reads TGCAGCGTCCCCCAGGGGGGCGGTGGAGAGACCCAGTACTTC. V gene TRBV29-1 combines with J gene TRBJ2-5, with D perhaps TRBD1 (7 bases). Germline V lookup: CDR1 SQVTM, CDR2 ANQGSEA. Trimming removed 6 bases at V and 4 bases at J, with 18 bases between. The CDR3 has 14 amino acids.

The J gene is TRBJ2-7, the V gene TRBV11-2; a possible D gene is TRBD2 (5 bases). CDR1 is SGHAT, CDR2 FQNNGV, per germline. This CDR3 region has 11 residues. Trimming stripped 3 bases from V and 6 bases from J, with 6 bases between. Here the CDR3 DNA reads TGTGCCAGCAGCTTTGGAGGCGAGCAGTACTTC. It specifies CASSFGGEQYF. Looking up the rest from reference TRBV11-2 and TRBJ2-7 gives the full variable domain: EAGVAQSPRYKIIEKRQSVAFWCNPISGHATLYWYQQILGQGPKLLIQFQNNGVVDDSQLPKDRFSAERLKGVDSTLKIQPAKLEDSAVYLCASSFGGEQYFGPGTRLTVT.

This clone was observed a handful of times. The CDR3 nucleotides read TGTGCCTGGAGTGCCGGACAGGGGACCAATGAGCAGTTCTTC. Residues: CAWSAGQGTNEQFF. V and J are TRBV30 and TRBJ2-1, with 9 bases aligning to TRBD1. Germline CDR1 reads GTSNPN; CDR2 reads SVGIG (reference sequence). J gave up 6 bases and V 1 base, and 4 bases lay outside the gene matches. The CDR3 has 14 amino acids.

The J gene is TRBJ2-2, the V gene TRBV30; D perhaps matches TRBD2 (5 bases). V was cut by 2 bases and J by 0 bases, with 10 bases left in between. The CDR3 sequence is 15 residues long. Germline lookup yields CDR1 GTSNPN and CDR2 SVGIG (reference sequence). As DNA, the CDR3 is TGTGCCTGGAGTAGGGAGACAACGAACACCGGGGAGCTGTTTTTT. As protein: CAWSRETTNTGELFF.

The V and J genes are TRBV12-5 and TRBJ2-1; TRBD1 matches at 9 bases. The V gene end was trimmed by 6 bases and the J gene end by 6 bases; junction bases not matched to a gene: 12. Germline CDR1 reads LGHNT; CDR2 reads FRNRAP. The CDR3 loop spans 16 amino acids. CDR3 in DNA: TGTGCTAGTGGCCAGCCGGGACAGGGATTTGGCAATGAGCAGTTCTTC. It is translated as CASGQPGQGFGNEQFF.

V gene TRBV2 combines with J gene TRBJ1-5; weak D call: TRBD1 (5 bases). Per the germline V gene, CDR1 is SNHLY and CDR2 is FYNNEI. The V gene lost 5 bases and the J gene lost 2 bases, with 13 bases spanning the gap. The CDR3 is 15 amino acids. The CDR3 sequence is CASSNGLGGNQPQHF. In DNA form, the CDR3 reads TGTGCCAGCAGTAACGGACTGGGGGGCAATCAGCCCCAGCATTTT.

The rearrangement joins TRBV6-5 to TRBJ2-5, with 12 bases that match TRBD2. The CDR3 is 14 amino acids. The V gene's germline CDR1 is MNHEY and CDR2 SVGAGI. V gave up 6 bases and J gave up 5 bases; unmatched junction bases: 4. This chain's CDR3 is CASSGLAGLETQYF. The CDR3 DNA follows: TGTGCCAGCAGCGGACTAGCGGGATTGGAGACCCAGTACTTC.

The chain links TRBV7-9 to TRBJ2-7, with no clear D. The length of the CDR3 is 14 residues. The germline gives CDR1 SEHNR, CDR2 FQNEAQ (reference sequence). Trimming removed 8 bases from V and 2 bases from J, with 16 bases in between. The CDR3 bases are TGTGCCAGCGCCCCTATTTCGGATACCTACGAGCAGTACTTC. Protein product: CASAPISDTYEQYF.

This sequence joins TRBV2 and TRBJ1-3; no clear D. Trimming removed 3 bases at V and 6 bases at J, with 15 bases between. This CDR3 is built from 15 residues. Germline assignment: CDR1 SNHLY and CDR2 FYNNEI. This chain's CDR3 is CASSDDTGIANTIYF. The CDR3 DNA reads TGTGCCAGCAGTGATGACACTGGAATCGCAAACACCATATATTTT.

The chain links TRBV27 to TRBJ1-2, with 8 bases that match TRBD1. Germline CDR1 MNHEY, CDR2 SMNVEV (reference sequence). V lost 3 bases and J lost 8; bases outside the gene matches: 5. There are 13 residues in the CDR3. The CDR3 reads CASSFGQGWGYTF. CDR3 coding DNA: TGTGCCAGCAGTTTTGGACAGGGTTGGGGCTACACCTTC.

The chain links TRBV5-6 to TRBJ2-7; D remains ambiguous. Germline V gives CDR1 SGHDT, CDR2 YYEEEE. There are 12 residues in the CDR3. V was pared by 4 bases and J by 3 bases, with 8 bases between. CDR3 DNA sequence: TGTGCCAGCAGCCTGGGGAACTACGAGCAGTACTTC. It is translated as CASSLGNYEQYF. The full variable domain, completed using reference TRBV5-6 and TRBJ2-7, is DAGVTQSPTHLIKTRGQQVTLRCSPKSGHDTVSWYQQALGQGPQFIFQYYEEEERQRGNFPDRFSGHQFPNYSSELNVNALLLGDSALYLCASSLGNYEQYFGPGTRLTVT.

The chain is built from TRBV4-3 and TRBJ2-3, with a possible D match to TRBD1 (6 bases). V lost 0 bases to trimming and J lost 2 bases, with 15 bases between them. Looked up from germline, CDR1 is LGHNA and CDR2 is YSLEER. CDR3 length: 17 residues. CDR3 bases: TGCGCCAGCAGCCAAGATCATCTGGACAGCCTCACAGATACGCAGTATTTT. It translates to CASSQDHLDSLTDTQYF.

V and J are TRBV7-6 and TRBJ1-1; 8 positions match TRBD1. The CDR3 is made up of 13 amino acids. V shed 6 bases, J shed 6 bases, and the junction held 6 bases outside the gene matches. CDR1 is SGHVS, CDR2 FNYEAQ, per germline. In nucleotides, the CDR3 is TGTGCCAGCAGTTACTCGGGACAGGCTGAAGCTTTCTTT. As protein: CASSYSGQAEAFF.

The chain employs TRBV28 and TRBJ2-5; TRBD2 matches 12 bases. The germline CDR1 and CDR2 sequences are MDHEN and SYDVKM. The CDR3 loop spans 18 amino acids. After removal of 2 bases from V and 4 bases from J, the junction contained 11 bases not matched to a gene. CDR3 nucleotide sequence: TGTGCCAGCAGTTTAGGTCTAGCGGGGGGGCTCAGTATAGAGACCCAGTACTTC. Protein sequence: CASSLGLAGGLSIETQYF.

The V and J genes are TRBV7-9 and TRBJ2-3, with TRBD2 matching over 10 bases. Losses at the gene ends were 4 bases for V and 1 base for J; bases not matched to a gene: 11. CDR3 length equals 18 residues. Per the germline V gene, CDR1 is SEHNR and CDR2 is FQNEAQ (reference sequence). The CDR3 protein is CASSSPSAGGPGTDTQYF. Written as DNA, the CDR3 is TGTGCCAGCAGCTCCCCGTCAGCGGGAGGGCCGGGCACAGATACGCAGTATTTT.

The J gene is TRBJ2-1, the V gene TRBV4-3; maybe TRBD1 (6 bases). The germline gives CDR1 LGHNA, CDR2 YSLEER. V lost 0 bases, J lost 8 bases, and 8 bases lay in between. The CDR3 runs 13 residues. The CDR3 sequence is CASSQDPGDEQFF. CDR3 DNA: TGCGCCAGCAGCCAAGATCCAGGGGATGAGCAGTTCTTC.

The chain combines TRBV15 with TRBJ2-3; possible D gene TRBD2, 6 bases. The CDR3 extends over 19 amino acids. The germline V and J ends were trimmed by 3 bases and 2 bases, with 24 bases remaining between them. In germline, CDR1 is LNHNV, CDR2 YYDKDF (reference sequence). CDR3 DNA: TGTGCCACCAGCAGGTCCGATTTGGACGGGAGCAGCCCCACAGATACGCAGTATTTT. Its translation: CATSRSDLDGSSPTDTQYF.

This clone has only one observation. V is TRBV15 and J is TRBJ1-4, with D hard to call. The CDR3 length is 15 residues. V dropped 4 bases and J dropped 5 bases, with 14 bases sitting between them. CDR1 is LNHNV, CDR2 YYDKDF, per germline (reference sequence). This chain's CDR3 is CATSKREKRNEKLFF. The CDR3 DNA follows: TGTGCCACCAGCAAAAGGGAAAAGAGAAATGAAAAACTGTTTTTT.